A single sample is the source of the 19 T cell receptor beta chains below, sequenced in a study of blood T cell repertoires in COVID-19. Produced via immunoSEQ multiplex PCR; TCRdb's table is partial and in-frame only. The table has about 200,000 clones, roughly 84% seen once. Sequenced input: peripheral blood. These receptors were taken from a man in his fifties with active or convalescent COVID-19.

With regard to this clone: In the same sample, other DNA sequences code for this CDR3. The V and J genes are TRBV2 and TRBJ2-3; 9 positions agree with TRBD1. The germline CDR1 and CDR2 sequences are SNHLY and FYNNEI. The CDR3 consists of 14 residues. V lost 5 bases, J lost 1 base, and 1 base stayed unmatched. In DNA, the CDR3 is TGTGCCAGCAGTAGGGACAGGGGCACAGATACGCAGTATTTT. Protein sequence: CASSRDRGTDTQYF.

This sequence joins TRBV20-1 and TRBJ2-2; 10 bases match TRBD1. Germline V gene sequence: CDR1 DFQATT, CDR2 SNEGSKA (reference sequence). This CDR3 is 16 amino acids long. Trimming cost V 3 bases and J 2 bases; bases outside gene matches: 6. DNA of the CDR3: TGCAGTGCTAGTGCCGACAGGGGGCACAACACCGGGGAGCTGTTTTTT. Amino acids: CSASADRGHNTGELFF.

The chain recombines TRBV10-3 with TRBJ2-1; 8 bases map to TRBD2. The CDR3 runs to 17 residues. The V segment lost 7 bases and the J segment 3 bases; nucleotides outside the gene matches: 14. Per germline, CDR1 ENHRY and CDR2 SYGVKD. The CDR3 nucleotides read TGTGCCATCAAGGGTAACGGTGAGCGGGAGAACTACAATGAGCAGTTCTTC. Translating it yields CAIKGNGERENYNEQFF.

A single count supports this clone. The chain is built from TRBV28 and TRBJ2-7; D uncertain. Between the trimmed V and J ends, which lost 3 bases and 4 bases, there was a span of 4 bases. This CDR3 region has 11 residues. Looked up from germline, CDR1 is MDHEN and CDR2 is SYDVKM. This CDR3 is CASSFRYEQYF. CDR3 bases: TGTGCCAGCAGTTTTCGGTACGAGCAGTACTTC.

The gene calls are TRBV3-1 (or the pseudogene TRBV3-2) and TRBJ2-3; a weak D match, TRBD2 (5 bases). The germline V and J ends were trimmed by 3 bases and 3 bases, with 16 bases remaining between them. The germline V gene has CDR1 LGHDT and CDR2 YNNKEL (reference sequence). The CDR3 length is 16 residues. CDR3 region: CASSHEAGPQTDTQYF. In nucleotides, the CDR3 is TGTGCCAGCAGCCACGAGGCGGGTCCCCAGACAGATACGCAGTATTTT.

The chain employs TRBV7-2 and TRBJ1-4; 7 bases map to TRBD1. V was clipped by 4 bases and J by 8 bases; unmatched bases: 10. The germline gives CDR1 SGHTA, CDR2 FQGNSA. This CDR3 has 15 amino acids. For the CDR3, the DNA is TGTGCCAGCAGCTGGGAGGCAGGGGGAAGAGAAAAACTGTTTTTT. It specifies CASSWEAGGREKLFF. The full variable domain, with the rest looked up from reference TRBV7-2 and TRBJ1-4, is GAGVSQSPSNKVTEKGKDVELRCDPISGHTALYWYRQSLGQGLEFLIYFQGNSAPDKSGLPSDRFSAERTGGSVSTLTIQRTQQEDSAVYLCASSWEAGGREKLFFGSGTQLSVL.

This clone was seen a single time. The chain is built from TRBV2 and TRBJ1-4, with D perhaps TRBD1 (5 bases). Trimming took off 0 bases at V and 8 bases at J, with 10 bases between the two ends. This CDR3 comprises 14 residues. CDR1 and CDR2 from the germline V gene are SNHLY and FYNNEI. The CDR3 loop reads CASSEALRGEKLFF. In nucleotides, the CDR3 is TGTGCCAGCAGTGAAGCGCTTAGGGGAGAAAAACTGTTTTTT. The full variable domain, with the rest looked up from reference TRBV2 and TRBJ1-4, is EPEVTQTPSHQVTQMGQEVILRCVPISNHLYFYWYRQILGQKVEFLVSFYNNEISEKSEIFDDQFSVERPDGSNFTLKIRSTKLEDSAMYFCASSEALRGEKLFFGSGTQLSVL.

The V and J genes are TRBV7-2 and TRBJ2-7; 11 nucleotides match TRBD2. The V and J ends lost 4 bases and 3 bases, in that order; junction bases with no gene match: 11. The CDR3 totals 17 residues. Germline V CDR1 and CDR2: SGHTA, FQGNSA. The chain's CDR3 is CASSSPPLAGERYEQYF. CDR3 bases: TGTGCCAGCAGCTCCCCCCCACTAGCGGGAGAACGCTACGAGCAGTACTTC.

This rearrangement joins TRBV19 to TRBJ1-4; the match to TRBD1 covers 7 bases. CDR1 is LNHDA, CDR2 SQIVND, per germline (reference sequence). With 11 bases clipped from V and 3 bases from J, the junction kept 9 bases outside the gene matches. This CDR3 is 14 amino acids long. CDR3 protein: CAAGRDRANEKLFF. Written as DNA, the CDR3 is TGTGCCGCAGGAAGAGACAGGGCTAATGAAAAACTGTTTTTT.

The chain employs TRBV4-2 and TRBJ1-1, with D maybe TRBD1 (5 bases). The CDR3 has 13 amino acids. Germline values: CDR1 LGHNA, CDR2 YNFKEQ. V was pared by 4 bases and J by 8 bases, with 14 bases between. As DNA, the CDR3 is TGTGCCAGCAGCCGCAAGCGGGGGACGGAAGCTTTCTTT. It is translated as CASSRKRGTEAFF.

The rearrangement links TRBV4-1 to TRBJ1-4, with 8 nucleotides matching TRBD1. The trim removed 9 bases at V and 5 bases at J, leaving 5 bases unmatched. CDR1 and CDR2 from the germline V gene are MGHRA and YSYEKL. The CDR3 covers 13 residues. The chain's CDR3 is CASRRTGNEKLFF. Written as DNA, the CDR3 is TGCGCCAGTAGGCGGACAGGGAATGAAAAACTGTTTTTT.

This chain uses TRBV7-9 with TRBJ2-5; D call uncertain. The CDR3 totals 13 residues. V was pared by 2 bases and J by 3 bases, with 7 bases between. Germline-derived CDR1 and CDR2 are SEHNR and FQNEAQ (reference sequence). In DNA form, the CDR3 reads TGTGCCAGCAGCTTATACGAGGAAGAGACCCAGTACTTC. Translating it yields CASSLYEEETQYF.

The chain carries TRBV7-2 and TRBJ2-1, with 7 positions matching TRBD1. The CDR3 has 15 residues. Germline CDR1 reads SGHTA; CDR2 reads FQGNSA. V gave up 2 bases and J gave up 5 bases; unmatched junction bases: 6. The CDR3 nucleotides are TGTGCCAGCAGCTTACGAAGGGGGCGTAACAATGAGCAGTTCTTC. Translating it yields CASSLRRGRNNEQFF.

The genes are TRBV18 and TRBJ1-2; no clear D gene. V lost 6 bases and J lost 14, with 19 bases in between. The germline gives CDR1 KGHSH, CDR2 LQKENI. The CDR3 is 12 amino acids. CDR3 sequence reads: CASSSTSEAFTF. The CDR3 nucleotides are TGTGCCAGCTCGTCGACATCGGAGGCTTTTACCTTC.

This clone was counted between two and nine times. This chain links TRBV29-1 with TRBJ2-1; a weak D match, TRBD2 (6 bases). V was pared by 6 bases and J by 0 bases, with 21 bases between. Germline values: CDR1 SQVTM, CDR2 ANQGSEA. The CDR3 totals 17 residues. Here the CDR3 reads CSVRRLVGLHSYNEQFF. The DNA for the CDR3 is TGCAGCGTCCGACGGTTGGTCGGACTACACTCCTACAATGAGCAGTTCTTC.

The chain links TRBV28 to TRBJ1-3; TRBD1 is a possible D gene (5 bases). Trimming removed 8 bases from V and 4 bases from J, with 18 bases in between. The CDR3 has 15 amino acids. Germline CDR1 MDHEN, CDR2 SYDVKM. The CDR3 nucleotides read TGTGCCAGCTGGGGGTCTAGCGCGTACGGAAACACCATATATTTT. The encoded protein is CASWGSSAYGNTIYF.

This clone has a handful of counts. This chain uses TRBV6-2 or TRBV6-3 with TRBJ1-1; tentatively, D is TRBD1 (5 bases). The CDR3 contains 13 residues. CDR1 is MNHEY, CDR2 SVGEGT, per germline. V was trimmed by 2 bases and J by 10 bases, leaving 14 bases between them. The CDR3 here is CASSYDPRRGAFF. CDR3 sequence (DNA): TGTGCCAGCAGTTACGACCCGAGAAGGGGAGCTTTCTTT.

The rearrangement joins TRBV4-2 to TRBJ1-4; 8 bases match TRBD1. There are 16 residues in the CDR3. The junction had 12 bases not matched to a gene; V was cut back by 5 bases and J by 7 bases. Germline-derived CDR1 and CDR2 are LGHNA and YNFKEQ. Here the CDR3 DNA reads TGTGCCAGCAGCAAAATGGGGACAGGAGAGATTGAAAAACTGTTTTTT. Protein: CASSKMGTGEIEKLFF.

The V gene is TRBV4-1, the J gene TRBJ2-4; perhaps TRBD1 as D (5 bases). The CDR3 extends over 14 amino acids. Between the trimmed V and J ends, which lost 4 bases and 4 bases, there was a span of 11 bases. Per germline, CDR1 MGHRA and CDR2 YSYEKL. The CDR3 loop is CASSPTDGKNIQYF. For the CDR3, the DNA is TGCGCCAGCAGCCCGACAGACGGAAAAAACATTCAGTACTTC.